The 20 T cell receptor beta chains in this list originate from one sample, sequenced in a study of blood T cell repertoires in COVID-19. The data were produced by immunoSEQ multiplex PCR, yet TCRdb's version contains in-frame clones alone and is incomplete. The sample lists hundreds of thousands of clones; around 90% were seen once. The source material was peripheral blood. Every receptor here comes from a man aged 35 to 55 with acute or convalescent COVID-19.

The genes are TRBV28 and TRBJ1-4; the match to TRBD1 covers 9 bases. Trimming cost V 8 bases and J 8 bases; bases outside gene matches: 6. Germline values: CDR1 MDHEN, CDR2 SYDVKM. The CDR3 consists of 13 residues. CDR3 DNA: TGTGCCAGCTGGGGGACAGGGAAGGAAAAACTGTTTTTT. Protein: CASWGTGKEKLFF. The variable domain in full, completed from reference TRBV28 and TRBJ1-4, reads DVKVTQSSRYLVKRTGEKVFLECVQDMDHENMFWYRQDPGLGLRLIYFSYDVKMKEKGDIPEGYSVSREKKERFSLILESASTNQTSMYLCASWGTGKEKLFFGSGTQLSVL.

V and J are TRBV5-1 and TRBJ1-6; 7 bases line up with TRBD1. Germline CDR1 and CDR2: SGHRS and YFSETQ. CDR3 length: 16 residues. J lost 3 bases, V lost 0 bases, and 3 bases had no gene match. This CDR3 reads CASSLAGGRYNSPLHF. In DNA, the CDR3 is TGCGCCAGCAGCTTGGCAGGGGGTCGCTATAATTCACCCCTCCACTTT.

This chain uses TRBV13 with TRBJ1-6, with TRBD1 as a possible D gene (6 bases). The CDR3 has 14 amino acids. CDR1 is PRHDT and CDR2 is FYEKMQ in the germline V gene (reference sequence). V gave up 3 bases and J gave up 5 bases, with 8 bases separating them. The CDR3 DNA reads as TGTGCCAGCAGCTTGGGACACGATAATTCACCCCTCCACTTT. It yields the protein CASSLGHDNSPLHF.

CDR3 residues: CASTYTSSGSYEQYF. The CDR3 DNA reads TGTGCCAGCACCTATACCAGTAGCGGGAGCTACGAGCAGTACTTC. The chain recombines TRBV11-2 with TRBJ2-7; 9 bases fit TRBD2. The CDR3 runs to 15 residues. Unmatched junction bases numbered 10, after V lost 7 bases and J lost 3 bases. CDR1 and CDR2 from the germline V gene are SGHAT and FQNNGV.

This clone was found a few times. The chain uses TRBV4-1 and TRBJ1-5; 8 bases map to TRBD1. The germline V gene encodes CDR1 MGHRA and CDR2 YSYEKL. The CDR3 contains 16 residues. Unmatched junction bases numbered 8, after V lost 0 bases and J lost 7 bases. In DNA form, the CDR3 reads TGCGCCAGCAGCCAAGAGGGGACAGGCCTCGGGCAGCCCCAGCATTTT. Amino acids: CASSQEGTGLGQPQHF.

This chain joins TRBV28 and TRBJ2-5, with 14 bases identical to TRBD2. This CDR3 contains 21 residues. From germline, CDR1 is MDHEN and CDR2 SYDVKM. V lost 2 bases and J lost 5; bases outside the gene matches: 19. The CDR3 coding sequence is TGTGCCAGCAGTTTACGAGGGCCGGGACTAGCGGGGGAAACACCCGAGGAGACCCAGTACTTC. Translation: CASSLRGPGLAGETPEETQYF.

Here the CDR3 DNA reads TGTGCCAGCAGCCAACTACACGGGACAGGGGGCGATGAGCAGTTCTTC. This codes for CASSQLHGTGGDEQFF. This chain uses TRBV14 with TRBJ2-1, with 12 bases fitting TRBD1. The germline gives CDR1 SGHDN, CDR2 FVKESK. J lost 8 bases, V lost 2 bases, and 7 bases had no gene match. This CDR3 comprises 16 residues. Filled out from reference TRBV14 and TRBJ2-1, the complete variable domain reads EAGVTQFPSHSVIEKGQTVTLRCDPISGHDNLYWYRRVMGKEIKFLLHFVKESKQDESGMPNNRFLAERTGGTYSTLKVQPAELEDSGVYFCASSQLHGTGGDEQFFGPGTRLTVL.

V is TRBV6-1 and J is TRBJ1-5, with 9 bases aligning to TRBD1. The junction had 8 bases not matched to a gene; V was cut back by 3 bases and J by 2 bases. The CDR3 extends over 17 amino acids. Germline CDR1 reads MNHNS; CDR2 reads SASEGT. DNA for the CDR3: TGTGCCAGCAGTGATTTGGCGGGACAGGGAGGCAATCAGCCCCAGCATTTT. Translation: CASSDLAGQGGNQPQHF.

The rearrangement joins TRBV28 to TRBJ1-2; 7 bases agree with TRBD1. The CDR3 extends over 14 amino acids. Germline V lookup: CDR1 MDHEN, CDR2 SYDVKM. Losses at the gene ends were 5 bases for V and 6 bases for J; bases not matched to a gene: 9. In DNA, the CDR3 is TGTGCCAGCAGTGAACATGGGACAGTTGATGGCTACACCTTC. It is translated as CASSEHGTVDGYTF.

The chain combines TRBV27 with TRBJ1-4; no reliable D call. This CDR3 contains 14 residues. Germline lookup yields CDR1 MNHEY and CDR2 SMNVEV (reference sequence). Trimming stripped 8 bases from V and 3 bases from J, with 13 bases between. The CDR3: CASSPYSSNEKLFF. The CDR3 DNA reads as TGTGCCAGCTCGCCGTACAGTTCTAATGAAAAACTGTTTTTT.

The chain recombines TRBV6-2 or TRBV6-3 with TRBJ2-3; the D gene is possibly TRBD2 (5 bases). V was trimmed by 6 bases and J by 8 bases, leaving 12 bases between them. Germline V gene data show CDR1 as MNHEY and CDR2 as SVGEGT. CDR3 length: 12 amino acids. CDR3 nucleotide sequence: TGTGCCAGCAGCCGAATTGGAGGTACGCAGTATTTT. Translated, it gives CASSRIGGTQYF.

J is TRBJ2-5 and V is TRBV19; possibly TRBD1 for D (5 bases). The CDR3 is 13 amino acids. The germline gives CDR1 LNHDA, CDR2 SQIVND (reference sequence). V dropped 3 bases and J dropped 5 bases, with 10 bases sitting between them. The CDR3 region has the DNA TGTGCCAGTAGTATCCAGGGATTGGAGACCCAGTACTTC. It encodes CASSIQGLETQYF.

The gene calls are TRBV10-3 and TRBJ1-5, with TRBD1 matching 12 bases. The germline gives CDR1 ENHRY, CDR2 SYGVKD. Losses at the gene ends were 0 bases for V and 2 bases for J; bases not matched to a gene: 17. The CDR3 sequence is 22 residues long. The CDR3 protein is CAISESPRDRGPGGFGNQPQHF. Here the CDR3 DNA reads TGTGCCATCAGTGAGTCGCCTAGGGACAGGGGGCCGGGTGGCTTTGGCAATCAGCCCCAGCATTTT.

The chain combines TRBV7-9 with TRBJ1-4, with 7 positions matching TRBD1. The CDR3 contains 15 residues. Trimming removed 10 bases from V and 5 bases from J; junction bases left unmatched: 13. Germline V gene lookup returns CDR1 SEHNR and CDR2 FQNEAQ (reference sequence). CDR3 residues: CATNHGDRQNEKLFF. As DNA, the CDR3 is TGTGCCACCAACCATGGGGACAGACAAAATGAAAAACTGTTTTTT.

The rearrangement links TRBV28 to TRBJ1-2, with 11 bases lining up with TRBD1. The germline V gene encodes CDR1 MDHEN and CDR2 SYDVKM. The CDR3 consists of 14 residues. The J segment lost 8 bases and the V segment lost 0 bases, leaving 2 bases of the junction unmatched. The CDR3 DNA reads TGTGCCAGCAGTTTATGGGGACAGGGGGACGGCTACACCTTC. It encodes CASSLWGQGDGYTF.

The gene calls are TRBV7-9 and TRBJ1-1, with 10 positions matching TRBD1. After removal of 5 bases from V and 0 bases from J, the junction contained 9 bases not matched to a gene. Germline CDR1 and CDR2: SEHNR and FQNEAQ (reference sequence). The CDR3 is 17 amino acids. The CDR3 nucleotides read TGTGCCAGCAGCCCTCCATTAGGGACAGGGGTGAACACTGAAGCTTTCTTT. It yields the protein CASSPPLGTGVNTEAFF.

This rearrangement joins TRBV18 to TRBJ1-2; 9 bases agree with TRBD1. The CDR3 length is 14 residues. V lost 2 bases, J lost 10 bases, and 8 bases stayed unmatched. Looked up from germline, CDR1 is KGHSH and CDR2 is LQKENI. The CDR3 protein is CASSPGTGSLDYTF. In nucleotides, the CDR3 is TGTGCCAGCTCACCAGGGACAGGGAGCTTAGACTACACCTTC.

The V and J genes are TRBV2 and TRBJ1-5, with D unresolved. Trimming cost V 1 base and J 5 bases, with 9 bases left between them. The CDR3 runs to 14 residues. Germline CDR1 reads SNHLY; CDR2 reads FYNNEI. The CDR3 loop reads CASSEGSGYQPQHF. In DNA form, the CDR3 reads TGTGCCAGCAGTGAAGGGTCAGGATATCAGCCCCAGCATTTT.

This chain links TRBV13 with TRBJ2-7; 10 bases match TRBD1. V dropped 5 bases and J dropped 4; count of bases not matched to a gene: 8. This CDR3 is 15 amino acids long. Germline V CDR1 and CDR2: PRHDT, FYEKMQ (reference sequence). The CDR3 DNA reads as TGTGCCAGCAGCCCTAGAGGACAGGGGGGGTACGAGCAGTACTTC. It codes for CASSPRGQGGYEQYF.

V gene TRBV2 combines with J gene TRBJ1-2, with D perhaps TRBD1 (5 bases). Germline V gene sequence: CDR1 SNHLY, CDR2 FYNNEI. V lost 2 bases and J lost 6, with 13 bases in between. There are 14 residues in the CDR3. The CDR3 nucleotides read TGTGCCAGCAGTGAATCGGGGGTAAATCATGGCTACACCTTC. Protein: CASSESGVNHGYTF.